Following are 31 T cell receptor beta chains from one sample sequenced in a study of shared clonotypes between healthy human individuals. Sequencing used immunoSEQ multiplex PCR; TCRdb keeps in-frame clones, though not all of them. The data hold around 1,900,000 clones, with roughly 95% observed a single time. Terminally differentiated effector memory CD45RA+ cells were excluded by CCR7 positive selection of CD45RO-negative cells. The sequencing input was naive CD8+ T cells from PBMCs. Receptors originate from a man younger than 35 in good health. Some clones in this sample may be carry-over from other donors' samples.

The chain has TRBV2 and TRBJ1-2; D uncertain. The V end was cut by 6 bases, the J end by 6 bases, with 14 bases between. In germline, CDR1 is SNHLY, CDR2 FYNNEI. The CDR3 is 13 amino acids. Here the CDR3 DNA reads TGTGCCAGCAGGGACCGCACTGACGATGGCTACACCTTC. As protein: CASRDRTDDGYTF.

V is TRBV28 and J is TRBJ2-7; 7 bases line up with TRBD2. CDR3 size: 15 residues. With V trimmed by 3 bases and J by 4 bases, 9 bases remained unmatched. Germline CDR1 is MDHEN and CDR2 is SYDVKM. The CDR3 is CASSFSRGRYYEQYF. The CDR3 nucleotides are TGTGCCAGCAGTTTTTCCCGCGGGAGATATTACGAGCAGTACTTC.

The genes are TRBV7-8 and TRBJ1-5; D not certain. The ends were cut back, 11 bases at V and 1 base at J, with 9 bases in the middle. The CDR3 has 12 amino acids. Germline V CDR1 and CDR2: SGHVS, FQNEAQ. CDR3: CASSRSNQPQHF. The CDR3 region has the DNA TGTGCCTCATCGCGAAGCAATCAGCCCCAGCATTTT.

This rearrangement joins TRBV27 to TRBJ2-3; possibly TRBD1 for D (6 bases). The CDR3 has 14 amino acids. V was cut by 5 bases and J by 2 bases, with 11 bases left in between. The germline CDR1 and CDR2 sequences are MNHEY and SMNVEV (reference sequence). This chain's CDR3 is CASSPDRFTDTQYF. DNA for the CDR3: TGTGCCAGCAGTCCAGACAGGTTCACAGATACGCAGTATTTT.

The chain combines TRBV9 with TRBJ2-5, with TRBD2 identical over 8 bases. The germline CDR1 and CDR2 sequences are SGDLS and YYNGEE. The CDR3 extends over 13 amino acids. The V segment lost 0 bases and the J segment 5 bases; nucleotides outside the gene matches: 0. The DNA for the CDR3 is TGTGCCAGCAGCGTAGGACTAGCGGAGACCCAGTACTTC. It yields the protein CASSVGLAETQYF.

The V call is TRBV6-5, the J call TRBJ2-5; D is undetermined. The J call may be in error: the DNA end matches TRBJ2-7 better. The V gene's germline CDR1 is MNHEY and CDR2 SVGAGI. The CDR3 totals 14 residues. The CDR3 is CASSYDGSLYEQYF. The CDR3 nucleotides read TGTGCCAGCAGTTACGATGGCAGCCTCTACGAGCAGTACTTC.

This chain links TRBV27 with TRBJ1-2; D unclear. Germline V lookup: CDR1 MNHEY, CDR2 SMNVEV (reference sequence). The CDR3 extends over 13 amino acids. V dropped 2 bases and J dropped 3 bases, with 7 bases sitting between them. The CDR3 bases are TGTGCCAGCAGTTTAAACGAGGACTATGGCTACACCTTC. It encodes CASSLNEDYGYTF.

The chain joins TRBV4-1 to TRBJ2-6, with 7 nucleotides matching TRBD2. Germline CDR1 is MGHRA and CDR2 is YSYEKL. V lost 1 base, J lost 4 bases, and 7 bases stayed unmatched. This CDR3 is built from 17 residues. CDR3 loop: CASSQALTGGGANVLTF. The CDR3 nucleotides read TGCGCCAGCAGCCAAGCCTTGACGGGAGGAGGGGCCAACGTCCTGACTTTC.

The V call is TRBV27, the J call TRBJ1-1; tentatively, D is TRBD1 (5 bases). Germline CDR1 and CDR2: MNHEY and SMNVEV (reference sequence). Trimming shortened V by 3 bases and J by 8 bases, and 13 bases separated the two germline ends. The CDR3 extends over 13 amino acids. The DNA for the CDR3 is TGTGCCAGCAGTTTCATGGGGGGATCGGAAGCTTTCTTT. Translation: CASSFMGGSEAFF.

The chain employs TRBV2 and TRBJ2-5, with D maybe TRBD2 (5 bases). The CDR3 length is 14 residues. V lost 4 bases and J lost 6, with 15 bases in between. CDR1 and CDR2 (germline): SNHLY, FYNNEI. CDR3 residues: CASSGGGLGKTQYF. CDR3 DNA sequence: TGTGCCAGCAGTGGCGGAGGTCTGGGAAAGACCCAGTACTTC.

The CDR3 DNA follows: TGCGCCAGCAGCCAACGTTTTGAGGGTCAGCCCCAGCATTTT. It encodes CASSQRFEGQPQHF. This sequence joins TRBV4-1 and TRBJ1-5; D gene uncertain. The CDR3 contains 14 residues. The V and J ends lost 2 bases and 6 bases respectively, with 11 bases between them. Germline-derived CDR1 and CDR2 are MGHRA and YSYEKL.

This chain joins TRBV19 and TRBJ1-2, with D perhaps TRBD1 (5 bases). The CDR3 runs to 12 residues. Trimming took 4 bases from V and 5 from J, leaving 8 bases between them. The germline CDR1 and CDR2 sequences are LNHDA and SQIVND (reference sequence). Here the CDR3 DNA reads TGTGCCAGTAGTAGCGACAGTTATGGCTACACCTTC. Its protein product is CASSSDSYGYTF.

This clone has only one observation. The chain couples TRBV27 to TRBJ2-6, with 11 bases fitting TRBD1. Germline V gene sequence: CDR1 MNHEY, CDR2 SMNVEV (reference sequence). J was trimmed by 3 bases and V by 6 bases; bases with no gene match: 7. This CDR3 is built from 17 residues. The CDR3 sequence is CASRSGTGGFGANVLTF. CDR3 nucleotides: TGTGCCAGCAGGTCCGGGACAGGGGGTTTTGGGGCCAACGTCCTGACTTTC.

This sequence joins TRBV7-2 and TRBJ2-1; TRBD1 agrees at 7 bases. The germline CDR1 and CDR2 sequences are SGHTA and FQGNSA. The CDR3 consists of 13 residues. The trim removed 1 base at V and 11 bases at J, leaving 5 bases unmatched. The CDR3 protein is CASSLVSTGKQFF. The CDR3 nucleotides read TGTGCCAGCAGCTTAGTGTCGACAGGGAAGCAGTTCTTC.

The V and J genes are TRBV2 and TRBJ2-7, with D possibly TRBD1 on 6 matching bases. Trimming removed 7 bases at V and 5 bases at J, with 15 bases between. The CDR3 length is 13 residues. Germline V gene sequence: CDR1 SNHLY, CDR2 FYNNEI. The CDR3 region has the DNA TGTGCCAGCAAGGCAGGGGATTCCCACGAGCAGTACTTC. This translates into CASKAGDSHEQYF.

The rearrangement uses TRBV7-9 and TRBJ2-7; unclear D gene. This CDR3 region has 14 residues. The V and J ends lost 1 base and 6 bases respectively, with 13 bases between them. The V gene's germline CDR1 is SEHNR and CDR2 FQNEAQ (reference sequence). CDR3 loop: CASSLDGSLAEQYF. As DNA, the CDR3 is TGTGCCAGCAGCTTAGACGGCAGTCTGGCCGAGCAGTACTTC.

This CDR3 reads CASRVGLAPSNEQFF. Written as DNA, the CDR3 is TGTGCCAGCAGGGTGGGGCTAGCCCCATCGAATGAGCAGTTCTTC. The V and J genes are TRBV2 and TRBJ2-1; D tentatively fits TRBD1 or TRBD2 (5 bases each). With 6 bases removed from V and 7 bases from J, the gap between germline ends came to 19 bases. This CDR3 spans 15 amino acids. Per the germline V gene, CDR1 is SNHLY and CDR2 is FYNNEI.

The CDR3 bases are TGTGCCAGCAGAACTTACGCTGGGGACGGCATTAACTATGGCTACACCTTC. Amino acid sequence: CASRTYAGDGINYGYTF. J is TRBJ1-2 and V is TRBV27; weak D call: TRBD1 (5 bases). Trimming stripped 6 bases from V and 1 base from J, with 21 bases between. CDR1 is MNHEY and CDR2 is SMNVEV in the germline V gene (reference sequence). This CDR3 is 17 amino acids long.

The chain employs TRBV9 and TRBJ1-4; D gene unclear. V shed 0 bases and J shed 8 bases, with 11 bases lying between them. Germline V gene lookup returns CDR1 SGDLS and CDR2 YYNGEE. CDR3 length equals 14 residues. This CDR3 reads CASSVGQVTEKLFF. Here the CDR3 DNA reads TGTGCCAGCAGCGTAGGTCAGGTTACGGAAAAACTGTTTTTT.

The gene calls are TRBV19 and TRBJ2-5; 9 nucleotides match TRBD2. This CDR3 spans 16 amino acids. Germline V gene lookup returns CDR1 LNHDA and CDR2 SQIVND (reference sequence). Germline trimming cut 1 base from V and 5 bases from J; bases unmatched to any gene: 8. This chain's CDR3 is CASSIGLAGRLETQYF. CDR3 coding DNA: TGTGCCAGTAGTATAGGGCTAGCGGGACGCTTGGAGACCCAGTACTTC. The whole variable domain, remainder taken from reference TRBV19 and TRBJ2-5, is DGGITQSPKYLFRKEGQNVTLSCEQNLNHDAMYWYRQDPGQGLRLIYYSQIVNDFQKGDIAEGYSVSREKKESFPLTVTSAQKNPTAFYLCASSIGLAGRLETQYFGPGTRLLVL.

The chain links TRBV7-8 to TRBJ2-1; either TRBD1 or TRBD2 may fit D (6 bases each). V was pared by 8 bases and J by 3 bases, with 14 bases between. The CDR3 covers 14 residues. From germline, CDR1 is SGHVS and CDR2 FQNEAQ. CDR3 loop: CASLRGRNYNEQFF. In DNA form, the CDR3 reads TGTGCCAGCCTCCGGGGGCGGAACTACAATGAGCAGTTCTTC.

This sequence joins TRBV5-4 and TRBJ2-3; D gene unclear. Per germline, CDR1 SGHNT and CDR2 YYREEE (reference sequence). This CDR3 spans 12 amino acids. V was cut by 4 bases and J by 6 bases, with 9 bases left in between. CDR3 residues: CASSLRMDTQYF. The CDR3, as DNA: TGTGCCAGCAGCCTCCGTATGGATACGCAGTATTTT. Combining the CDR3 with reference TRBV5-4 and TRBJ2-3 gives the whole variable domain ETGVTQSPTHLIKTRGQQVTLRCSSQSGHNTVSWYQQALGQGPQFIFQYYREEENGRGNFPPRFSGLQFPNYSSELNVNALELDDSALYLCASSLRMDTQYFGPGTRLTVL.

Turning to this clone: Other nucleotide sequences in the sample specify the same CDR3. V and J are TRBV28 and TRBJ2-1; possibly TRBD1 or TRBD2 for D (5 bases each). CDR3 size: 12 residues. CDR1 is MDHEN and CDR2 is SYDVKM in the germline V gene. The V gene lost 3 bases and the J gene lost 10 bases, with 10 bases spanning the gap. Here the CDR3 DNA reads TGTGCCAGCAGTTTGAGGGGAGACGAGCAGTTCTTC. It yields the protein CASSLRGDEQFF.

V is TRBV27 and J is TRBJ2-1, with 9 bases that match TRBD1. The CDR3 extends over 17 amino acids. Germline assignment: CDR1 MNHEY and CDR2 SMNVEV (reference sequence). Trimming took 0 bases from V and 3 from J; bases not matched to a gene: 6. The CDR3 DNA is TGTGCCAGCAGTTTATCATCCGGGACAGGGCGCTACAATGAGCAGTTCTTC. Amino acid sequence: CASSLSSGTGRYNEQFF.

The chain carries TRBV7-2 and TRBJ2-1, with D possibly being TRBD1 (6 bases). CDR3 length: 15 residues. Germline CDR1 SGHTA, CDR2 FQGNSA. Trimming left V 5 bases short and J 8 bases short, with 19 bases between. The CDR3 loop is CASSTRQVGIDEQFF. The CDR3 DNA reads TGTGCCAGCAGCACCCGACAGGTGGGGATTGATGAGCAGTTCTTC.

The CDR3, as DNA: TGTGCCAGCAGCTTGCGTGGGGCGGACACCGGGGAGCTGTTTTTT. Translation gives CASSLRGADTGELFF. This chain connects TRBV5-5 to TRBJ2-2, with D tentatively TRBD1 (5 bases). The CDR3 is 15 amino acids. CDR1 is SGHKS and CDR2 is YYEKEE in the germline V gene (reference sequence). The V end was cut by 1 base, the J end by 3 bases, with 10 bases between.

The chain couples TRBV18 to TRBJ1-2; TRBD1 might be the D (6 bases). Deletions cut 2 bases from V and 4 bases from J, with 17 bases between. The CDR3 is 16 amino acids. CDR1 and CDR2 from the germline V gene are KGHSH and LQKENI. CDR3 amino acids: CASSPTQGTPIYGYTF. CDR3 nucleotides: TGTGCCAGCTCACCAACTCAGGGGACTCCTATCTATGGCTACACCTTC.

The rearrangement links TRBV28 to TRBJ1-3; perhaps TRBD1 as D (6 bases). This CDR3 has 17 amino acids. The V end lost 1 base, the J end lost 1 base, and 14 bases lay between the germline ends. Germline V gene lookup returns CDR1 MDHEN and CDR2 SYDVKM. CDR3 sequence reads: CASSLSSQGWSGNTIYF. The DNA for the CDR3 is TGTGCCAGCAGTTTATCCTCTCAGGGGTGGTCTGGAAACACCATATATTTT.

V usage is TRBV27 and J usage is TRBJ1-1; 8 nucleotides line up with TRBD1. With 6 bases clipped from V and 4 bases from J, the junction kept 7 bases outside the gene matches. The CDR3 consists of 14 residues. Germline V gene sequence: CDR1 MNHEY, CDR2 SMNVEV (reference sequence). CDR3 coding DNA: TGTGCCAGCAGCGAACAGGGGGATCGCACTGAAGCTTTCTTT. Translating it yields CASSEQGDRTEAFF.

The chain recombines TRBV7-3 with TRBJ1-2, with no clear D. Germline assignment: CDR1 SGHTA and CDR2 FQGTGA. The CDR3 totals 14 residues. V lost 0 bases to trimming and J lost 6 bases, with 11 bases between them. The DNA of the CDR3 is TGTGCCAGCAGCTTAACACCCGGAATCGATGGCTACACCTTC. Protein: CASSLTPGIDGYTF. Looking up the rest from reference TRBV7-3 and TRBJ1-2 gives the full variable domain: GAGVSQTPSNKVTEKGKYVELRCDPISGHTALYWYRQSLGQGPEFLIYFQGTGAADDSGLPNDRFFAVRPEGSVSTLKIQRTERGDSAVYLCASSLTPGIDGYTFGSGTRLTVV.

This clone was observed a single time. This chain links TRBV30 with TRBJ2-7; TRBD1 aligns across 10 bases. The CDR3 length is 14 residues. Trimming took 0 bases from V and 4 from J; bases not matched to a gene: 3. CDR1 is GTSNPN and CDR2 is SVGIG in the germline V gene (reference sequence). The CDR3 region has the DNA TGTGCCTGGAGTGTACCGGGACAGGGGTACGAGCAGTACTTC. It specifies CAWSVPGQGYEQYF.